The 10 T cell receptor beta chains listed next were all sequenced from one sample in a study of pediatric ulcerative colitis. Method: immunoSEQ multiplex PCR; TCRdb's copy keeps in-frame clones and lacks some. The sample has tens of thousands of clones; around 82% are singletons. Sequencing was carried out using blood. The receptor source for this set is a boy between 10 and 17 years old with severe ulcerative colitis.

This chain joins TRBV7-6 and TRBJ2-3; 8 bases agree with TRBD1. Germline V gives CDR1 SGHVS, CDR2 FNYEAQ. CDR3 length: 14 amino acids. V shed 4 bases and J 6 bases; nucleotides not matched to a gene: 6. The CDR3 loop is CASSSQDRVDTQYF. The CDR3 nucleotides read TGTGCCAGCAGCTCGCAGGACAGGGTCGATACGCAGTATTTT.

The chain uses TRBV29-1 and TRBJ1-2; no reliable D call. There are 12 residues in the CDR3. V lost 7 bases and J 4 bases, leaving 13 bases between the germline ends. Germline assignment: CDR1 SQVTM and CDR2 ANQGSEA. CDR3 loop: CSAGSEAYGYTF. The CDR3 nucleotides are TGCAGCGCTGGGTCGGAGGCCTATGGCTACACCTTC.

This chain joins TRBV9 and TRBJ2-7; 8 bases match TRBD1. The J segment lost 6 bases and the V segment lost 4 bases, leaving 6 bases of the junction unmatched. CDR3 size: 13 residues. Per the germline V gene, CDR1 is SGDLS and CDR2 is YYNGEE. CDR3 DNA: TGTGCCAGCAGCCTGGGACAGGCTTTCGAGCAGTACTTC. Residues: CASSLGQAFEQYF.

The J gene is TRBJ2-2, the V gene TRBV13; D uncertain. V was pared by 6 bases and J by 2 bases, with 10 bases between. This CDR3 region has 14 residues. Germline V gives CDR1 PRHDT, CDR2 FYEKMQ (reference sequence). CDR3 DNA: TGTGCCAGCAGAGAGAGGATTAACACCGGGGAGCTGTTTTTT. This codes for CASRERINTGELFF.

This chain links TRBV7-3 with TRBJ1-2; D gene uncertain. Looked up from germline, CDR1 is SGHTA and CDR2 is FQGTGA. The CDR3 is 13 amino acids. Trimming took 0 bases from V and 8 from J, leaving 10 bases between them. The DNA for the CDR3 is TGTGCCAGCAGCTTAACGGGAGGAGAGGGCTACACCTTC. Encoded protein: CASSLTGGEGYTF.

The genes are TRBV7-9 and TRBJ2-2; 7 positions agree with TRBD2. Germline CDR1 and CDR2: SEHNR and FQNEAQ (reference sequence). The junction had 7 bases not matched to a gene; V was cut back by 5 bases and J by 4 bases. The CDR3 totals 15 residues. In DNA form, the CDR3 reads TGTGCCAGCAGCCCCAGCGGGGCACCCACCGGGGAGCTGTTTTTT. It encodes CASSPSGAPTGELFF.

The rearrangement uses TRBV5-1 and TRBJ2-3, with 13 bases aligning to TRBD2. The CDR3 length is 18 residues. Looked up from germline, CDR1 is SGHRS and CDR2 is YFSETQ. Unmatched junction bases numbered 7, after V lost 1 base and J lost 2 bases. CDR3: CASSLPSGLAGATDTQYF. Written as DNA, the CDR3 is TGCGCCAGCAGCTTGCCCTCAGGACTAGCGGGGGCCACAGATACGCAGTATTTT.

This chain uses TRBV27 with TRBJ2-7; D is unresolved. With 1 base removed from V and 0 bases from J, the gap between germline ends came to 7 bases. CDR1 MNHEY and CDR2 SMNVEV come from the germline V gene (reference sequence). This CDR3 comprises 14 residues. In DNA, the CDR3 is TGTGCCAGCAGTTTATTAATAGGCTCCTACGAGCAGTACTTC. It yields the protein CASSLLIGSYEQYF.

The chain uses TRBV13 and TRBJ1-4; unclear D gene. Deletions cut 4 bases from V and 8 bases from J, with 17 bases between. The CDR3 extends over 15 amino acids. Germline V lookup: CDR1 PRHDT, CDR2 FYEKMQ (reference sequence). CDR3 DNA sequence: TGTGCCAGCAGCTCGTTAGAGGGCGACTCCGAAAAACTGTTTTTT. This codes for CASSSLEGDSEKLFF.

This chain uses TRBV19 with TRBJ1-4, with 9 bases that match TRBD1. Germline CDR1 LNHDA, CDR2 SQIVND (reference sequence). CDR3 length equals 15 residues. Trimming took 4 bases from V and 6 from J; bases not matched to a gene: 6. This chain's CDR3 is CASSTLRDRDEKLFF. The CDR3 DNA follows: TGTGCCAGTAGTACGCTCCGGGACAGGGATGAAAAACTGTTTTTT. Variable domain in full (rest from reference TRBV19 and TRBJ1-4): DGGITQSPKYLFRKEGQNVTLSCEQNLNHDAMYWYRQDPGQGLRLIYYSQIVNDFQKGDIAEGYSVSREKKESFPLTVTSAQKNPTAFYLCASSTLRDRDEKLFFGSGTQLSVL.